This TCR beta chain originates from a study of blood T cell repertoires in COVID-19. For the study at large: The United States, Italy and Spain provided the acute and convalescent COVID-19 samples.

Authors' data handling: Estimation of nucleated cell counts relied on the amplification of reference gene primers. Only in-frame clones appear in the TCRdb table, and some are missing; sequencing was by immunoSEQ multiplex PCR. V, J and clone size are taken as reported in that table, and D and trimming were inferred from the DNA itself. The sample includes approximately 100,000 clones, more than 80% of them seen just once. This clone was seen only a few times. Trimming pared 4 bases from V and 5 bases from J, leaving 8 bases between. This CDR3 is built from 12 residues. Germline CDR1 is SGHAT and CDR2 is FQNNGV.

The sample taken for sequencing was peripheral blood. This rearrangement joins TRBV11-2 to TRBJ1-1; D uncertain. This clonotype originated in a man aged 55 to 69 with acute or convalescent COVID-19. The DNA of the CDR3 is TGTGCCAGCAGCTCCTCGGGGACTGAAGCTTTCTTT. Its translation: CASSSSGTEAFF.